This TCR beta chain derives from a study of T cell responses to AZD1222 COVID-19 vaccine. Overall study results and limits: Sampling that yielded the repertoires occurred only after the peak T cell response. Spike-specific TCR breadth and depth went up after people got two AZD1222 doses. Across the whole spike, CD4 TCRs peaked at regions 160-218 and 743-854.

This clone was observed once. Antigen unknown. Germline V lookup: CDR1 LNHDA, CDR2 SQIVND (reference sequence). The CDR3 is made up of 13 amino acids. V was cut by 7 bases and J by 6 bases, with 15 bases left in between. Assay: immunoSEQ multiplex PCR; the TCRdb copy retains only in-frame clones and omits some. The sample shows a few hundred thousand clones, 80% to 95% of them seen only once. The TCR comes from an adult in good health. Sequenced here: peripheral blood, sampled on day 0 of AZD1222 vaccination. The V call is TRBV19, the J call TRBJ1-2, with TRBD1 as a possible D gene (6 bases). The CDR3 DNA reads as TGTGCCAGTACCCGGAACAGGGAGAATGGCTACACCTTC. It encodes CASTRNRENGYTF.